Below, one T cell receptor beta chain is given with its context. Between the trimmed V and J ends, which lost 9 bases and 2 bases, there was a span of 10 bases. CDR1 is ENHRY, CDR2 SYGVKD, per germline. The CDR3 consists of 12 residues. Sequencing was performed with immunoSEQ multiplex PCR; in TCRdb, only in-frame clones are kept and a portion is missing. The table shows around 40,000 clones, with 89% occurring only once. This specimen belongs to a study of T cell changes during pregnancy in multiple sclerosis. J is TRBJ1-2 and V is TRBV10-3; TRBD1 is a possible D gene (5 bases). The source material was CD4+ T cells from peripheral blood mononuclear cells, sampled in the first trimester of pregnancy. This receptor was identified in a female donor with multiple sclerosis, enrolled in a pregnancy study. The CDR3 here is CAMSGGNYGYTF. CDR3 DNA sequence: TGTGCCATGTCCGGGGGGAACTATGGCTACACCTTC.